Listed below are T cell receptor beta chains from one sample, sequenced in a study of T cell repertoires in cytomegalovirus infection. These TCRs' antigens remain unknown. TCRdb re-derived calls from the reads in MiXCR, one entry per CDR3 protein. The repertoire holds about 69,000 distinct CDR3 sequences, with around 28% as singletons. The material sequenced was CD8+ T cells from cultured PBMCs, taken from culture after CMV antigen stimulation. The receptors were sampled from a human donor in good health (CMV status not recorded). Some clones in this sample may be carry-over from other donors' samples. The CDR3 runs from the conserved cysteine through the conserved F or W. A D gene is named only where the DNA matches it firmly. A clone size is listed for some rows: how often the clone was seen (once, few, many), or a class if it is expanded.

v_call,clone_size,j_call,cdr3_length,d_call,cdr3_nt,cdr3_aa
TRBV27,few,TRBJ2-2,15,TRBD2,TGTGCCAGCCATCCGGGACTAGCGTTGACCGGGGAGCTGTTTTTT,CASHPGLALTGELFF
TRBV7-2,many,TRBJ2-7,14,.,TGTGCCAGCAGCACAGTGGGTACCTCCTACGAGCAGTACTTC,CASSTVGTSYEQYF
TRBV7-2,many,TRBJ1-1,14,.,TGTGCCAGCAGCTCAGGACGGTGGAACACTGAAGCTTTCTTT,CASSSGRWNTEAFF
TRBV5-4,few,TRBJ2-7,14,TRBD1,TGTGCCAGCAGCCCGGGACAGGGAAACTACGAGCAGTACTTC,CASSPGQGNYEQYF
TRBV24-1,.,TRBJ2-2,14,.,TGTGCCACCAGTGGTGCGGGGTCGGGCGGGGAGCTGTTTTTT,CATSGAGSGGELFF
TRBV12-3/TRBV12-4,many,TRBJ2-5,16,.,TGTGCCAGCACCGCCCGGGCCTCAACCATCCTGGAGACCCAGTACTTC,CASTARASTILETQYF
TRBV7-6,.,TRBJ2-5,14,TRBD2,TGTGCCAGCAGCTTTGCGGGGGGGGGGGAGACCCAGTACTTC,CASSFAGGGETQYF
TRBV25-1,.,TRBJ2-5,12,.,TGTGCCTCGGGGGATTCTAGCGAGACCCAGTACTTC,CASGDSSETQYF
TRBV6-6,few,TRBJ2-7,15,.,TGTGCCAGCACCCAAACCGGGGGTTTCTCCTACGAGCAGTACTTC,CASTQTGGFSYEQYF
TRBV3-1,.,TRBJ2-3,15,.,TGTGCCAGCAGCCACCCATTCGACCGCACAGATACGCAGTATTTT,CASSHPFDRTDTQYF
TRBV27,.,TRBJ2-7,14,TRBD1,TGTGCCAGCAGTCGTCCGGGACAGTTCTACGAGCAGTACTTC,CASSRPGQFYEQYF
TRBV6-2/TRBV6-3,.,TRBJ2-7,15,.,TGTGCCAGCAGTTACCCCGGACAGAACTCCTACGAGCAGTACTTC,CASSYPGQNSYEQYF
TRBV7-9,few,TRBJ2-1,9,.,TGTGCCGGCGACAATGAGCAGTTCTTC,CAGDNEQFF
TRBV2,.,TRBJ2-7,15,TRBD2,TGTGCCAGCAGCTGGACTAGCGGGGGTCTGTACGAGCAGTACTTC,CASSWTSGGLYEQYF
TRBV28,.,TRBJ1-5,17,.,TGTGCCAGCAGTTTATCACCACAAGGGTTTGGCAATCAGCCCCAGCATTTT,CASSLSPQGFGNQPQHF
TRBV7-9,few,TRBJ1-2,13,.,TGTGCCAGCAGTCCCCGGGGGCGATATGGCTACACCTTC,CASSPRGRYGYTF
TRBV12-3/TRBV12-4,.,TRBJ2-2,11,.,TGTGCCACCTTAAACACCGGGGAGCTGTTTTTT,CATLNTGELFF
TRBV6-1,.,TRBJ2-2,18,TRBD2,TGTGCCAGCACCCTCTCAGGCATACTAGCGGGTTACACCGGGGAGCTGTTTTTT,CASTLSGILAGYTGELFF
TRBV11-2,many,TRBJ1-1,15,TRBD1,TGTGCCAGCAGCTTGCTAGGGACAGAGAACACTGAAGCTTTCTTT,CASSLLGTENTEAFF
TRBV20-1,few,TRBJ1-2,13,.,TGCAGTGCTAGAGAACCGGCCCTTGTGGGCTACACCTTC,CSAREPALVGYTF
TRBV5-4,.,TRBJ2-7,19,TRBD2,TGTGCCAGCAGCGCAACCGGGACTAGCGGGGGGACGAGCTCCTACGAGCAGTACTTC,CASSATGTSGGTSSYEQYF
TRBV5-4,.,TRBJ2-2,15,.,TGTGCCAGCAACCCTAAGGACAAGAACACCGGGGAGCTGTTTTTT,CASNPKDKNTGELFF
TRBV20-1,.,TRBJ2-7,12,.,TGCAGTGCTAGTGGCACCCGGGGCGAGCAGTACTTC,CSASGTRGEQYF